This T cell receptor beta chain appears in the sequencing data of a study of cytotoxic CD8 clonotypes in ibrutinib-treated CLL. Study summary: Results showed roughly 25 partial and 2 complete responses; following median around 73 months, approximately 14 remained remitted, roughly twelve advanced. Study-wide results and limits: Having risen at ibrutinib response, clonality had fallen back toward baseline by progression.

V shed 2 bases and J shed 6 bases, with 12 bases lying between them. CDR1 and CDR2 (germline): MGHRA, YSYEKL. The CDR3 totals 14 residues. As for this clone: Its target is not known.

Deep sequencing aimed at 1 in 200,000 to 1 in 1 million T cells' resolution. TCRdb keeps only in-frame clones here, not all; method: immunoSEQ multiplex PCR. The sample contains 160,000 or so clones, more than 70% of which appear only once. The chain combines TRBV4-1 with TRBJ2-3; a possible D gene is TRBD2 (6 bases). This TCR was recovered from a human donor with chronic lymphocytic leukemia. The material was PBMCs, obtained at disease progression, from a patient treated with ibrutinib. The CDR3 sequence is CASSQRLVRDTQYF. The CDR3 DNA is TGCGCCAGCAGCCAAAGACTAGTCCGGGATACGCAGTATTTT.